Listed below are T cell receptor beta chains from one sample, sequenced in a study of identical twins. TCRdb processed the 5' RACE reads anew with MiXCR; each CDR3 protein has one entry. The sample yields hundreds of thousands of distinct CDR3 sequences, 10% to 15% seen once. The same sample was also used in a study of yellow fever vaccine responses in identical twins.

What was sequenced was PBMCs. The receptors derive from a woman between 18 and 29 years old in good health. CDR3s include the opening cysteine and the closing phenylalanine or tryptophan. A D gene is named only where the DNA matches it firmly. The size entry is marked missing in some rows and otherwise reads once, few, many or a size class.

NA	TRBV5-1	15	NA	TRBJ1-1	TGCGCCAGCCGCCTCTCTCCCCAAAGAGGCGCTGAAGCTTTCTTT	CASRLSPQRGAEAFF
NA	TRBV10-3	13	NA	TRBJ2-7	TGTGCCATCAGTGACCGGGAATCCTACGAGCAGTACTTC	CAISDRESYEQYF
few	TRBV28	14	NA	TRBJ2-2	TGTGCCAGCAGAGGGGACCCGAACACCGGGGAGCTGTTTTTT	CASRGDPNTGELFF
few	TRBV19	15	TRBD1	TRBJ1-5	TGTGCCAGTAGTATAGGCACAGGGGGCAATCAGCCCCAGCATTTT	CASSIGTGGNQPQHF
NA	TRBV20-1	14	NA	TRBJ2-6	TGCAGTGTTGCGGGGAGCTCTGGGGCCAACGTCCTGACTTTC	CSVAGSSGANVLTF
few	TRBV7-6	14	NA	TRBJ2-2	TGTGCCAGCAGCTTAGCCCTATCGGCCGGGGAGCTGTTTTTT	CASSLALSAGELFF
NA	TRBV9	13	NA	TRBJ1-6	TGTGCCAGCAGCGTACAGGGTTATTCACCCCTCCACTTT	CASSVQGYSPLHF
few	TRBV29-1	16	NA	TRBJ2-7	TGCAGCGTTGATGGGGTCCGAGGTCTAGCCGGCTACGAGCAGTACTTC	CSVDGVRGLAGYEQYF
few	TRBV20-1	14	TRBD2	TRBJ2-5	TGCAGTGCTGACCGCGGGCGGGGGGGGGAGACCCAGTACTTC	CSADRGRGGETQYF
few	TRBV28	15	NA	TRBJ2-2	TGTGCCTGCCATCCTGGCAGGGCCAACACCGGGGAGCTGTTTTTT	CACHPGRANTGELFF
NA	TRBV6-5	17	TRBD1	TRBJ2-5	TGTGCCAGCAGTTACTCGACAGGGGGGAACCCCCAAGAGACCCAGTACTTC	CASSYSTGGNPQETQYF
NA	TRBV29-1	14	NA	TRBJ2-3	TGCAGCGGAGGGCGTTCGGGAGTAGCAGATACGCAGTATTTT	CSGGRSGVADTQYF
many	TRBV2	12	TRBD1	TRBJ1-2	TGTGCCAGCAGGGGACAGGGAGATGGCTACACCTTC	CASRGQGDGYTF
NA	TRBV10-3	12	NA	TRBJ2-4	TGTGCCATCAGTGATCGCGGGGACATTCAGTACTTC	CAISDRGDIQYF
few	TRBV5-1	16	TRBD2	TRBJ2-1	TGCGCCAGCAGCTTGGTCGGGACTAGCGGGAGTGGGGAGCAGTTCTTC	CASSLVGTSGSGEQFF
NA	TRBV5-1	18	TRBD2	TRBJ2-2	TGCGCCAGCAGCTCTGGACTAGCGGGGGGTCGAAGCACCGGGGAGCTGTTTTTT	CASSSGLAGGRSTGELFF
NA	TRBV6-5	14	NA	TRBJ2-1	TGTGCCAGCAGTTCACGTGGGGCCCACAATGAGCAGTTCTTC	CASSSRGAHNEQFF
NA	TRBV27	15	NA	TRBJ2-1	TGTGCCAGCCAGGGAAGGGGAAGCTCCTACAATGAGCAGTTCTTC	CASQGRGSSYNEQFF
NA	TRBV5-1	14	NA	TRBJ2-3	TGCGCCAGCCAAATTGCTGCTAGCACAGATACGCAGTATTTT	CASQIAASTDTQYF
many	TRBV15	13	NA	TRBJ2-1	TGTGCCACCAGCAGGGAAGGGCACAATGAGCAGTTCTTC	CATSREGHNEQFF
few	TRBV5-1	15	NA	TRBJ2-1	TGCGCCAGCAGCTTTGCACCCTTCTCCTACAATGAGCAGTTCTTC	CASSFAPFSYNEQFF
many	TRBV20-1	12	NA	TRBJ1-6	TGCAGTGCTAGTACCAGGGATTCACCCCTCCACTTT	CSASTRDSPLHF
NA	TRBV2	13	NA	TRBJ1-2	TGTGCCAGCAGTGATGAAGGATTAGATGACTACACCTTC	CASSDEGLDDYTF
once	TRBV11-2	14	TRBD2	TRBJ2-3	TGTGCCAGCACGGGGACTAGCGGTGCAGATACGCAGTATTTT	CASTGTSGADTQYF
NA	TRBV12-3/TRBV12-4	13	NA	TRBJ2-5	TGTGCCAGCAGTTTTAGCTTAGGGGAGACCCAGTACTTC	CASSFSLGETQYF